The clone carrying this T cell receptor beta chain was seen only a few times. TCRdb re-called the RT-PCR reads with MiXCR, one entry per CDR3 protein. The table lists approximately 520,000 distinct CDR3 sequences, approximately 15% of them singletons. This specimen comes from a study of response to subunit inactivated influenza vaccine. Germline-derived CDR1 and CDR2 are DFQATT and SNEGSKA (reference sequence). The V end was cut by 0 bases, the J end by 4 bases, with 19 bases between. CDR3 length equals 16 residues. The clonotype comes from a man aged 50 to 69 who received an inactivated influenza vaccine. Source: CD4+ T cells sorted from PBMCs, taken around 25 months after vaccination. The chain uses TRBV20-1 and TRBJ2-7; possible D gene TRBD2, 6 bases. The CDR3 spells CSARDPWRGPPYEQYF. The CDR3 DNA sequence: TGCAGTGCTAGAGACCCTTGGAGGGGCCCTCCGTACGAGCAGTACTTC.